This T cell receptor (beta chain) is from a study of blood T cell repertoires in COVID-19. This table comes from immunoSEQ multiplex PCR, and its TCRdb copy is limited to in-frame clones, with some not included. Of over 80,000 clones listed, 90% to 95% are singletons. The TCR comes from a man in his sixties with acute or convalescent COVID-19. The sample consisted of peripheral blood.

The CDR3 region has the DNA TGCGCCAGCAGTTTAGGACAGCTTGGGGACACCATATATTTT. It is translated as CASSLGQLGDTIYF. The chain carries TRBV5-1 and TRBJ1-3; a weak D match, TRBD1 (6 bases). Between the trimmed V and J ends, which lost 5 bases and 8 bases, there was a span of 17 bases. The CDR3 has 14 amino acids. Germline lookup yields CDR1 SGHRS and CDR2 YFSETQ. Full variable domain (outside the CDR3, taken from reference TRBV5-1 and TRBJ1-3): KAGVTQTPRYLIKTRGQQVTLSCSPISGHRSVSWYQQTPGQGLQFLFEYFSETQRNKGNFPGRFSGRQFSNSRSEMNVSTLELGDSALYLCASSLGQLGDTIYFGEGSWLTVV.